This TCR beta chain is from a study of cytomegalovirus exposure and HLA in healthy donors. This clone was seen more than once but under ten times. The antigen is undetermined. Both 60 Vbeta primers and 13 Jbeta primers went into the PCR. Sequencing used immunoSEQ multiplex PCR; TCRdb keeps in-frame clones, though not all of them. The sample holds 150,000 or so clones, 64% seen once. V was trimmed by 0 bases and J by 10 bases, leaving 6 bases between them. The CDR3 consists of 12 residues. Looked up from germline, CDR1 is LNHNV and CDR2 is YYDKDF (reference sequence). Study results and caveats: HLA-A and HLA-B allele assignments for most subjects were reportedly predicted accurately using TCR beta sequences. The authors excluded some V segments, including TRBV6-2 and TRBV6-3, as indistinguishable. Sequencing likely generated an artifact that appeared as a cluster of highly shared sequence variants. The authors later found most CMV-associated TCR beta chains appeared HLA-restricted.

The specimen was PBMCs. The chain carries TRBV15 and TRBJ1-4; D unclear. This receptor was taken from a woman aged 25 to 39 in good health and CMV-seropositive. In nucleotides, the CDR3 is TGTGCCACCAGCAGAGACAGTGGAAAACTGTTTTTT. It specifies CATSRDSGKLFF. The complete variable domain, with remaining parts taken from reference TRBV15 and TRBJ1-4, reads DAMVIQNPRYQVTQFGKPVTLSCSQTLNHNVMYWYQQKSSQAPKLLFHYYDKDFNNEADTPDNFQSRRPNTSFCFLDIRSPGLGDTAMYLCATSRDSGKLFFGSGTQLSVL.